This T cell receptor beta chain was recovered during a study of CD8+ T cells in alopecia areata. On the study more broadly: It was oral tofacitinib, at 5 to 10 mg twice daily, that treated patients received. Findings and caveats of the study: There were also resident alphabeta T cells of normal skin sequenced in scalp samples. For lesional scalp, especially alopecia totalis/universalis, clonality was higher than in normal scalp.

Trimming took 6 bases from V and 2 from J; bases not matched to a gene: 16. The V gene's germline CDR1 is SGHAT and CDR2 FQNNGV. The CDR3 runs to 18 residues. Punch biopsies of lesional scalp, plus peripheral blood, were taken from alopecia areata patients. The sample holds a few counts of this clone. What it binds is unknown. cDNA serving as the sequencing template came from extracted, reverse transcribed RNA. Profiled with immunoSEQ multiplex PCR; TCRdb holds only in-frame clones, not every one. The data contain approximately 180,000 clones, roughly 60% of them singletons. The TCR comes from a human donor with alopecia areata. The rearrangement joins TRBV11-2 to TRBJ2-3; TRBD2 matches 8 bases. The sequences come from CD4+ T cells sorted from blood, collected at week 0. This CDR3 is CASRISRGGGRHTDTQYF. DNA for the CDR3: TGTGCCAGCAGGATCTCTCGGGGGGGCGGCCGCCACACAGATACGCAGTATTTT. Full variable domain (remainder filled in from reference TRBV11-2 and TRBJ2-3): EAGVAQSPRYKIIEKRQSVAFWCNPISGHATLYWYQQILGQGPKLLIQFQNNGVVDDSQLPKDRFSAERLKGVDSTLKIQPAKLEDSAVYLCASRISRGGGRHTDTQYFGPGTRLTVL.